These 8 T cell receptor beta chains originate from one sample sequenced in a study of naive and memory T cell subsets. Findings and limits, study-wide: Naive repertoires, especially CD8, held a few larger clonotypes, possibly memory cells re-expressing CD45RA.

The beta constant-region primer was an equimolar mix of two oligonucleotides covering TRBC1 and TRBC2. Ligated cDNA was amplified by four rounds of PCR with nested alpha and beta constant-region primers and SP2. Each CDR3 protein gets one entry after TCRdb re-called the UMI-ligation and nested PCR reads with MiXCR. Among over 80,000 distinct CDR3 sequences, about 11% were seen once, and the ten largest hold more than 0.13%. These receptors have no known antigen. Sequencing used naive CD4+ T cells from blood. The receptor source for this set is a human donor in good health.

This clonotype was seen ten or more times. The rearrangement links TRBV4-3 to TRBJ1-1; D may be TRBD1 (5 bases). The germline V and J ends were trimmed by 0 bases and 0 bases, with 11 bases remaining between them. Per the germline V gene, CDR1 is LGHNA and CDR2 is YSLEER. CDR3 size: 16 residues. CDR3 loop: CASSQDTGTLNTEAFF. In DNA form, the CDR3 reads TGCGCCAGCAGCCAAGATACCGGGACCCTGAACACTGAAGCTTTCTTT.

This clonotype appeared many times. V and J are TRBV20-1 and TRBJ2-7; TRBD2 matches at 7 bases. The V gene end was trimmed by 3 bases and the J gene end by 2 bases; junction bases not matched to a gene: 4. The CDR3 spans 13 residues. CDR1 and CDR2 (germline): DFQATT, SNEGSKA (reference sequence). CDR3 coding DNA: TGCAGTGCTAGCGCAGGGAGGGCCTACGAGCAGTACTTC. This gives the protein CSASAGRAYEQYF.

In its sample, this clonotype was seen many times. This chain links TRBV7-9 with TRBJ1-1; D is uncertain. V was pared by 1 base and J by 7 bases, with 4 bases between. Germline V gene sequence: CDR1 SEHNR, CDR2 FQNEAQ (reference sequence). The CDR3 covers 11 residues. The CDR3 nucleotides read TGTGCCAGCAGCTTAGTGGGTGAAGCTTTCTTT. This encodes CASSLVGEAFF.

This clonotype has just a few counts. The V gene is TRBV12-3 or TRBV12-4, the J gene TRBJ2-7; 10 positions agree with TRBD1. J lost 1 base, V lost 3 bases, and 9 bases had no gene match. CDR3 length: 17 amino acids. The CDR3: CASSFKGQGMWSYEQYF. CDR3 nucleotide sequence: TGTGCCAGCAGTTTTAAGGGACAGGGGATGTGGTCCTACGAGCAGTACTTC.

This clonotype was detected only a few times. In DNA form, the CDR3 reads TGTGCCATCAGTCGGACTAGCCAAGAGACCCAGTACTTC. Its translation is CAISRTSQETQYF. The chain uses TRBV10-3 and TRBJ2-5, with 7 bases fitting TRBD2. CDR1 and CDR2 (germline): ENHRY, SYGVKD. Trimming removed 5 bases from V and 1 base from J; junction bases left unmatched: 1. The length of the CDR3 is 13 residues.

The chain couples TRBV7-2 to TRBJ2-3; TRBD2 matches at 7 bases. V dropped 3 bases and J dropped 2; count of bases not matched to a gene: 5. Germline CDR1 is SGHTA and CDR2 is FQGNSA. The CDR3 spans 15 residues. CDR3 amino acids: CASSFRAGLTDTQYF. The CDR3 DNA reads TGTGCCAGCAGCTTCCGAGCGGGGCTCACAGATACGCAGTATTTT.

V usage is TRBV19 and J usage is TRBJ1-1; no reliable D call. There are 13 residues in the CDR3. With 7 bases removed from V and 1 base from J, the gap between germline ends came to 10 bases. Germline CDR1 reads LNHDA; CDR2 reads SQIVND (reference sequence). CDR3 region: CASIGWGNTEAFF. The CDR3 nucleotides are TGTGCCAGTATCGGGTGGGGGAACACTGAAGCTTTCTTT.

This clonotype was found a few times. Written as DNA, the CDR3 is TGTGCCAGCAGCACCGGGACAGCCAAAGAGACCCAGTACTTC. It encodes CASSTGTAKETQYF. The rearrangement joins TRBV25-1 to TRBJ2-5, with 7 bases aligning to TRBD1. The CDR3 contains 14 residues. The germline V gene encodes CDR1 MGHDK and CDR2 SYGVNS. V lost 6 bases to trimming and J lost 3 bases; unmatched junction nucleotides: 7.